This T cell receptor (beta chain) was obtained from a study of Ad26.COV2.S vaccination and SARS-CoV-2 variants (dated by TCRdb to about 2021). About the investigation overall: Vaccine-arm donors came from COV1001, a multicentre, randomized, double-blind, placebo-controlled phase I-IIa trial of Ad26.COV2.S in healthy adults. TCRbeta repertoire sequencing served as the tool for gauging how specific and how broad the SARS-CoV-2-reactive T cell receptors were following Ad26.COV2.S vaccination. Throughout the experiments and outcome assessment, investigators stayed blinded to trial group allocation. Trial participants were randomized into five groups of five, in which low-dose or high-dose Ad26.COV2.S was given once or twice, or placebo was given on both occasions. A total of around 32 samples were included in the TCR-sequenced set, comprising about 20 Ad26.COV2.S vaccine recipients, 5 placebo recipients and 8 SARS-CoV-2 convalescent individuals. Ad26.COV2.S was administered intramuscularly at 5 x 10^10 or 1 x 10^11 viral particles, either as a single shot or as two shots given 56 days apart.

A word on this clone: It has no known antigen specificity. One base away there is no much larger clone; base qualities are not given.

This specimen's treatment or condition label, per the study, means: around 19 received Ad26.COV2.S at low or high dose, single or two shots; about 5 received placebo; per-sample allocation not given. Repertoires of vaccine and placebo recipients were sequenced from samples taken on day 63 after the first injection. Cohort 1b enrolled about two dozen adults aged 18-55 years at a single site in Boston, USA, between 29 July and 7 August 2020. Ad26.COV2.S was a replication-incompetent adenovirus type 26 vector that expressed a prefusion-stabilized SARS-CoV-2 spike protein derived from the original Wuhan strain. The study at large found these results: Comparable non-spike TCR breadth was observed between vaccine and placebo recipients, consistent with only spike being contained in the vaccine. Comparing responses between vaccine doses or regimens was not something the study was powered to do. It was noted by the authors that total T cell responses may have been underestimated by the TCR breadth and depth analyses. After vaccination, spike-specific CD8+ and CD4+ T cell responses were reported to show substantial breadth. Compared with placebo recipients, Ad26.COV2.S recipients showed higher spike-specific TCR breadth (P = 0.0014).

From V the trimming removes 5 bases and from J it removes 5 bases, while the gene matches leave 8 bases of the junction unaccounted for. Counted from cysteine to phenylalanine, this CDR3 has 15 amino acids. Only the CDR3 region is kept as DNA, spanning 45 bases read in frame from base 1. For CDR1 and CDR2, the germline V gene lists SGHTA and FQGTGA. The immunoSEQ Assay was the method used to sequence TCRbeta CDR3 regions. After extraction, genomic DNA underwent amplification by bias-controlled multiplex PCR, followed by high-throughput sequencing. The published analysis was carried out like this. To quantify the absolute abundance of every unique TCRbeta CDR3 region, sequences were collapsed and filtered. T cell fraction was estimated by normalizing TCRbeta template counts to usable DNA, with usable DNA measured through amplification of reference genes found in all nucleated cells. Repertoire TCRs were annotated as SARS-CoV-2-specific when V gene, CDR3 amino acid sequence and J gene were exactly matched to a known reactive TCR set. MIRA supplied the reference SARS-CoV-2 TCR set, which was filtered for enrichment in COVID-19-positive ImmuneCODE repertoires so that public or cross-reactive TCRs were removed. Based on the MIRA antigens, annotated TCRs were further analysed at the level of specific ORF or position within ORF. Breadth was defined as the number of annotated unique rearrangements divided by the total number of unique productive rearrangements, and depth was defined as the summed frequency of the annotated unique rearrangements. Two-sided Wilcoxon rank-sum tests were applied when comparing TCR breadth between groups. TCRdb re-hosts the immuneACCESS table, in-frame sequences only. Its copies lack some clones; in the studies checked, an unresolved V gene accounts for under half of them, and the cause for the rest is not known. V, J and clone size are taken as reported in that table, and D and trimming were inferred from the DNA itself. The sample table contains about 480,000 clones; only one count was recorded for roughly 89% of them. The ten top clones hold over 10% of the sample.

This material consisted of peripheral blood, taken in a trial of Ad26.COV2.S vaccine versus placebo. The sequence is built from TRBV7-3 and TRBJ1-4, with 7 middle bases fitting TRBD1. The source is a person between 18 and 60 years old who received the Ad26.COV2.S COVID-19 vaccine or a placebo. The CDR3 protein: CASSPTGARNEKLFF. The DNA is as follows: TGTGCCAGCAGCCCAACAGGGGCGCGGAATGAAAAACTGTTTTTT.